The source of this TCR beta chain is a study of cytomegalovirus exposure and HLA in healthy donors. Turning to this clone: The antigen remains unidentified.

Assay used: immunoSEQ multiplex PCR; TCRdb lists only in-frame clones, some missing. The sample includes about 140,000 clones, around 80% of them seen just once. Whole-study results and caveats: It was confirmed in vitro that a few of the CMV-associated chains were specific for CMV antigens. TCR clusters originating in the first cohort tended to co-occur in the roughly 120 validation repertoires, according to a later analysis.

The source material was PBMCs. This clonotype originated in a man in his thirties or forties in good health and CMV-seropositive.

The CDR3 sequence is CASSWEGGRPEAFF. As DNA, the CDR3 is TGTGCCAGCAGTTGGGAGGGGGGGAGGCCTGAAGCTTTCTTT. The chain couples TRBV6-5 to TRBJ1-1; D is perhaps TRBD1 (6 bases). The germline V gene encodes CDR1 MNHEY and CDR2 SVGAGI. The CDR3 is 14 amino acids. With 4 bases removed from V and 6 bases from J, the gap between germline ends came to 15 bases.